This T cell receptor (beta chain) was profiled in a study of lymphopenia after photon versus proton radiotherapy. Study outcomes and limitations: Post-nadir TCR diversity decline inversely tracked overall survival among those who died. After lymphocyte nadir, photon-treated repertoires showed oligoclonal expansion, especially CD8+ Temra. Proton therapy kept repertoires fairly stable, unlike photons, which gained effector/memory cells. Only patients who died were analyzed for survival; proton advantage is unproven.

This CDR3 comprises 15 residues. Germline V CDR1 and CDR2: SGHTA, FQGNSA. The V end lost 5 bases, the J end lost 2 bases, and 12 bases lay between the germline ends. For this clone: Its target is not known.

Here immunoSEQ multiplex PCR was the method, and the copy in TCRdb shows in-frame clones only, minus some. The repertoire holds tens of thousands of clones, with around 86% as singletons. This clonotype was obtained from a man older than 75 with esophageal cancer. This specimen was peripheral blood, taken from a patient treated with proton-based radiotherapy. This rearrangement joins TRBV7-2 to TRBJ1-4; TRBD1 might be the D (6 bases). The DNA of the CDR3 is TGTGCCAGCAGCAGATACACAGGGACTAATGAAAAACTGTTTTTT. Translating gives CASSRYTGTNEKLFF.